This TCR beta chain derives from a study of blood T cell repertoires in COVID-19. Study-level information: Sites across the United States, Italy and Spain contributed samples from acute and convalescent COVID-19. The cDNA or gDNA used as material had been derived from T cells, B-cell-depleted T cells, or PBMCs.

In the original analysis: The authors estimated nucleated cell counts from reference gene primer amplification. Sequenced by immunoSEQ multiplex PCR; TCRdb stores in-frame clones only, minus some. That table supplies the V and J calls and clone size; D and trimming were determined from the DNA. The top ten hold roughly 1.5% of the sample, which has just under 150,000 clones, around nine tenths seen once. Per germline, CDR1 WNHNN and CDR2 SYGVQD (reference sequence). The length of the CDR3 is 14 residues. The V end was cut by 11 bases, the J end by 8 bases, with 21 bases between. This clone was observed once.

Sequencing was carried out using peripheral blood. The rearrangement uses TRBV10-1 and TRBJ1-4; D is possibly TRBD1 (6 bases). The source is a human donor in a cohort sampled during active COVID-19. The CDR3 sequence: CAASEGQGSEKLFF. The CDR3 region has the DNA TGCGCCGCCAGCGAGGGGCAGGGGAGCGAAAAACTGTTTTTT.